The present entry profiles one TCR delta chain with its context. A far bigger clonotype differs at one base, so this is likely a read error. Genomic DNA underwent 32-plex PCR targeting all 8 TRDV and 4 TRDJ genes. Adapter PCR followed approximately 3 barcoding PCR cycles that attached a 12-nucleotide UMI. TCRdb reanalyzed the multiplex PCR reads using CATT. The sample carries a few hundred delta-chain clones, approximately 29% recorded once. This entry is derived from a study of DNA immune sequencing with unique molecular identifiers. Germline loops: CDR1 GEAIGNYY, CDR2 EKD. This CDR3 spans 16 amino acids.

The V and J genes are TRDV2 and TRDJ3; D tentatively fits TRDD2 or TRDD3 (5 bases each). This sequence originates from a human donor in good health. Sequencing was carried out using buffy coat blood. This CDR3 reads CACDTMGSWVTRQMFF. The CDR3, as DNA: TGTGCCTGTGACACGATGGGTTCCTGGGTCACCCGACAGATGTTTTTC.